A selection of T cell receptor beta chains follows, all from one sample in a study of blood T cells in healthy people across ages. Using its own MiXCR run on the 5' RACE reads, TCRdb lists one record per CDR3 protein. The sample consists of 870,000 or so distinct CDR3 sequences, about 28% of them appearing once. Material for sequencing was blood. The receptor set was obtained from a woman older than 75 in good health. CDR3s include the opening cysteine and the closing phenylalanine or tryptophan. The D gene is left open where the match is weak. Size tells how often a clone was seen (once, few, many) or the class of an expanded clone, and some rows leave it out.

D,V,J,size,CDR3,DNA
.,TRBV29-1,TRBJ2-4,many,CSGRDPAKNIQYF,TGCAGCGGCAGGGATCCAGCCAAAAACATTCAGTACTTC
TRBD1,TRBV7-2,TRBJ2-2,few,CASSSGTGGNTGELFF,TGTGCCAGCAGTTCCGGGACAGGCGGGAACACCGGGGAGCTGTTTTTT
TRBD2,TRBV3-1,TRBJ2-5,.,CASSQEGVLAGATQYF,TGTGCCAGCAGCCAAGAGGGTGTACTAGCGGGGGCGACCCAGTACTTC
TRBD1,TRBV5-1,TRBJ1-4,.,CASSSGGAGTNEKLFF,TGCGCCAGCAGCTCAGGGGGCGCTGGGACTAATGAAAAACTGTTTTTT
TRBD1,TRBV7-2,TRBJ2-5,.,CAVDRPGGMRETQYF,TGTGCCGTCGACCGTCCAGGGGGCATGAGAGAGACCCAGTACTTC
TRBD1,TRBV30,TRBJ1-2,.,CAWAGGVYGYTF,TGTGCCTGGGCAGGGGGCGTCTATGGCTACACCTTC
.,TRBV20-1,TRBJ1-2,few,CSASPSPVNYGYTF,TGCAGTGCTTCCCCTAGTCCCGTGAACTATGGCTACACCTTC
.,TRBV7-2,TRBJ2-7,.,CASSLGQPGYGTSCKQYF,TGTGCCAGCAGCTTAGGGCAGCCCGGGTACGGAACCTCCTGCAAGCAGTACTTC
.,TRBV21-1,TRBJ1-5,many,CASSKLGGSNQPQHF,TGTGCCAGCAGCAAATTAGGGGGTAGCAATCAGCCCCAGCATTTT
.,TRBV12-3/TRBV12-4,TRBJ2-1,many,CASSSRFYYNEQFF,TGTGCCAGCAGTTCAAGATTCTACTACAATGAGCAGTTCTTC
.,TRBV6-5,TRBJ1-6,few,CASSYYPPGNNSPLHF,TGTGCCAGCAGTTACTATCCGCCTGGGAATAATTCACCCCTCCACTTT
.,TRBV15,TRBJ1-1,.,CATSRGGALSGTEAFF,TGTGCCACCAGCAGAGGGGGGGCCTTAAGCGGCACTGAAGCTTTCTTT
.,TRBV28,TRBJ2-7,many,CASSLYPYEQYF,TGTGCCAGCAGTTTATACCCTTACGAGCAGTACTTC
.,TRBV18,TRBJ2-3,many,CASSPTPSTDTQYF,TGTGCCAGCTCACCGACACCCAGCACAGATACGCAGTATTTT
.,TRBV4-1,TRBJ2-7,.,CASSQDISGGPTFYEQYF,TGCGCCAGCAGCCAAGATATCTCCGGGGGCCCTACTTTCTACGAGCAGTACTTC
.,TRBV5-5,TRBJ2-3,many,CASSLVGITDTQYF,TGTGCCAGCAGCTTGGTAGGAATAACAGATACGCAGTATTTT
.,TRBV2,TRBJ1-2,.,CASKSGPIYGYTF,TGTGCCAGCAAATCGGGACCCATATATGGCTACACCTTC
TRBD1,TRBV5-1,TRBJ2-2,.,CASSLEGAGTGELFF,TGCGCCAGCAGCTTGGAGGGGGCTGGCACCGGGGAGCTGTTTTTT
.,TRBV15,TRBJ2-7,.,CATSRGKGNEQYF,TGTGCCACCAGCAGGGGCAAGGGCAATGAGCAGTACTTC
.,TRBV4-1,TRBJ2-5,many,CASSQAQLMSETQYF,TGCGCCAGCAGCCAAGCGCAACTTATGTCGGAGACCCAGTACTTC
TRBD2,TRBV7-9,TRBJ2-3,few,CASSTAGGPLDTQYF,TGTGCCAGCAGCACAGCGGGGGGGCCGTTGGATACGCAGTATTTT
.,TRBV11-2,TRBJ2-3,.,CASNLRGPGAADTQYF,TGTGCCAGCAACTTACGAGGTCCGGGGGCGGCAGATACGCAGTATTTT